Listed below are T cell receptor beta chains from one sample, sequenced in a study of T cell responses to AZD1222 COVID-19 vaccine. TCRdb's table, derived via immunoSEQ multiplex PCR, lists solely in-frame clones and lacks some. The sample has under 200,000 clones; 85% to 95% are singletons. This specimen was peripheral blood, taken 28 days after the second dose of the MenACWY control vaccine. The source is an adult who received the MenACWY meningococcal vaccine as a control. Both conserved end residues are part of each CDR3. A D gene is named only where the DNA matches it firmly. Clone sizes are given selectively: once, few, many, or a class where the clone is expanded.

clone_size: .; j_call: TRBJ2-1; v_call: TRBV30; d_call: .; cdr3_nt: TGTGCCTGGACGTTTAGTTCCTACAATGAGCAGTTCTTC; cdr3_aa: CAWTFSSYNEQFF
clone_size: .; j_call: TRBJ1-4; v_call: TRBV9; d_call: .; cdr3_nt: TGTGCCAGCAGCTTCTATCCTAATGGCGGTGAAAAACTGTTTTTT; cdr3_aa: CASSFYPNGGEKLFF
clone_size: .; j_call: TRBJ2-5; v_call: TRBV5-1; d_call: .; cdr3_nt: TGCGCCAGCAGCGCGAATAGCGGTTATCAAGAGACCCAGTACTTC; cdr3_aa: CASSANSGYQETQYF
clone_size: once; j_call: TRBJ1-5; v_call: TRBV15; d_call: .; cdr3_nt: TGTGCCACCAGCAGAGACAGGGGCAGCAATCAGCCCCAGCATTTT; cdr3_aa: CATSRDRGSNQPQHF
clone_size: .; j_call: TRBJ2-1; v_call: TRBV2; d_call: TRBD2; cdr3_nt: TGTGCCAGCAGTCCAACTAGCGGGAGAGGCAATGAGCAGTTCTTC; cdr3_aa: CASSPTSGRGNEQFF
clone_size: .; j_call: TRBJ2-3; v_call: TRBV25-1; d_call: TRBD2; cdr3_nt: TGTGCCAGCAGGGGGGGGTTCCACACAGATACGCAGTATTTT; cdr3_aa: CASRGGFHTDTQYF
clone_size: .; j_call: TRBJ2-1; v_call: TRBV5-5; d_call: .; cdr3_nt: TGTGCCAGCAGCTCAGGTGCCACCATCGTTCATGAGCAGTTCTTC; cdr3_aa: CASSSGATIVHEQFF
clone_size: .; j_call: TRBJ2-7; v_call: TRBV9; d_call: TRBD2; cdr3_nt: TGTGCCAGCAGCGTAGAGTCACTAGCGCGATCCTACGAGCAGTACTTC; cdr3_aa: CASSVESLARSYEQYF
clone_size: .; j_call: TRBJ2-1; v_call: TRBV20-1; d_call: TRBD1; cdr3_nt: TGCAGTGCTAGTCGAGAGACAGGGTACAATGAGCAGTTCTTC; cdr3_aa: CSASRETGYNEQFF
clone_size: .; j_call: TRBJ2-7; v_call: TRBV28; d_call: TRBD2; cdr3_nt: TGTGCCAGCAGCGACGGGACTAGCGGGAACTACGAGCAGTACTTC; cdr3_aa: CASSDGTSGNYEQYF
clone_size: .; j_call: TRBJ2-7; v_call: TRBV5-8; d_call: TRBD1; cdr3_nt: TGTGCCAGCAGCAAGGACAGGGGTGGAGAGCAGTACTTC; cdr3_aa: CASSKDRGGEQYF
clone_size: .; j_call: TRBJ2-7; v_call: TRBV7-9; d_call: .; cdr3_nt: TGTGCCAGCACCAACCACGGGGCAGGAGCTTACGAGCAGTACTTC; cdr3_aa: CASTNHGAGAYEQYF
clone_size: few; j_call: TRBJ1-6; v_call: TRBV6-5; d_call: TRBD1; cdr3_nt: TGTGCCAGCAAAAAACAGGGGGATAATTCACCCCTCCACTTT; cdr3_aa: CASKKQGDNSPLHF
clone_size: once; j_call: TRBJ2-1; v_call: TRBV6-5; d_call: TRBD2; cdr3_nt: TGTGCCAGCAGTTACGATAGCGGGAGCCTGGCGTTCTTC; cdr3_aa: CASSYDSGSLAFF
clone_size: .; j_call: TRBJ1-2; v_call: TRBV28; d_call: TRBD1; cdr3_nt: TGTGCCAGCAGGACAGGGTTACATCGCGGCTATGGCTACACCTTC; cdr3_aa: CASRTGLHRGYGYTF
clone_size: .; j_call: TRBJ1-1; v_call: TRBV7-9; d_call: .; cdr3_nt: TGTGCCAGCAGCCCCCTCGGACGTACTGAAGCTTTCTTT; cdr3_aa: CASSPLGRTEAFF
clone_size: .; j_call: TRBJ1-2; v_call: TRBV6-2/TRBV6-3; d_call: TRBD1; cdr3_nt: TGTGCCAGCAGCCTGGGACAGTATGGCTACACCTTC; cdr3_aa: CASSLGQYGYTF
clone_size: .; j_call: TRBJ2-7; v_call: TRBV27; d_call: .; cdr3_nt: TGTGCCAGCAGAACCGGGACTGCGAAGCAGTACTTC; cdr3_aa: CASRTGTAKQYF